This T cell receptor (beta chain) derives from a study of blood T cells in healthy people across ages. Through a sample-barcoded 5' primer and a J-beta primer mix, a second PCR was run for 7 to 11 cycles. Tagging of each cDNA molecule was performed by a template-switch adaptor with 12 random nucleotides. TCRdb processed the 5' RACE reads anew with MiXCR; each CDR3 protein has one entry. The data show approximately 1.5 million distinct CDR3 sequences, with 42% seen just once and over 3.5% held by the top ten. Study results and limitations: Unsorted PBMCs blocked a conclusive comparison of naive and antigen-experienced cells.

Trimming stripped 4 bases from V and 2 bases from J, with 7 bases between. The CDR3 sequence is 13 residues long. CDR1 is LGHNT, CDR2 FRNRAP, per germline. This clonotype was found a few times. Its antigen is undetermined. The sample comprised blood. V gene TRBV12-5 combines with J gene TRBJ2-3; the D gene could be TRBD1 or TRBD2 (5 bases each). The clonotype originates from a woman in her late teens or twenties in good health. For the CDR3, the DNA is TGTGCTAGTGGTTGGGGGACCACAGATACGCAGTATTTT. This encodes CASGWGTTDTQYF.